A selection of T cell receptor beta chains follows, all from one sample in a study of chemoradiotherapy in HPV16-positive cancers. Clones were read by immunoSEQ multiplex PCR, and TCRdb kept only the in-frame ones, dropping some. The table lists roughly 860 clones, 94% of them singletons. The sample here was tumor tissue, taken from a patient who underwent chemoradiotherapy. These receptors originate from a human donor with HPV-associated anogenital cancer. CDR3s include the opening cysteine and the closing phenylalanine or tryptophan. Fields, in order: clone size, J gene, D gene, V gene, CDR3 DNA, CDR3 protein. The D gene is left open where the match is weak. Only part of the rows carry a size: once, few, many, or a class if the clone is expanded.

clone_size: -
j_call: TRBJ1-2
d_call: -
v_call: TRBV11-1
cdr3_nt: TGTGCCAGCACCCATGGAGGGCAGGGGAATGGCTACACCTTC
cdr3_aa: CASTHGGQGNGYTF

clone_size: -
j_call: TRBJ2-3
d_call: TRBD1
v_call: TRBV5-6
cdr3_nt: TGTGCCAGCAGCGGTACGGGTAGGGGGCCAGATACGCAGTATTTT
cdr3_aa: CASSGTGRGPDTQYF

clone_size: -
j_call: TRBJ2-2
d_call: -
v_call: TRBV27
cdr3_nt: TGTGCCAGCAGTTTATCCTCGGACACCGGGGAGCTGTTTTTT
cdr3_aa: CASSLSSDTGELFF

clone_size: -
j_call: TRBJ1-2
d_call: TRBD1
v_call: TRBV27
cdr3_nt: TGTGCCAGCAGCCCGAACAGGGGTCCCATTTCTAGCTATGGCTACACCTTC
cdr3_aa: CASSPNRGPISSYGYTF

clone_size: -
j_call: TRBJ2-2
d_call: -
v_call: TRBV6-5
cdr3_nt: TGTGCCAGCACCTCAGGCCGGCGTGGCGGGGAGCTGTTTTTT
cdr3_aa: CASTSGRRGGELFF

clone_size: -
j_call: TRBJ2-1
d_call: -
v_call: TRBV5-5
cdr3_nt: TGTGCCAGCAGCTTCGGCGGAAGCCCCTCCTACAATGAGCAGTTCTTC
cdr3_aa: CASSFGGSPSYNEQFF

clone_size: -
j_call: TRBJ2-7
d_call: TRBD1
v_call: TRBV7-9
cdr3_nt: TGTGCCAGCAGCTTACCGACAGGGGATCCCTACGAGCAGTACTTC
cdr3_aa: CASSLPTGDPYEQYF

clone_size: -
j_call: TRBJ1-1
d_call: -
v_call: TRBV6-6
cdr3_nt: TGTGCCAGCAGTTACAGGGGTAAGGACACTGAAGCTTTCTTT
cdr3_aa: CASSYRGKDTEAFF

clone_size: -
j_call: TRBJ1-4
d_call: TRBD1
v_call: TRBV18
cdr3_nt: TGTGCCAGCTCACCTTCGGCAGGGGGAGAAAAACTGTTTTTT
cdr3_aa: CASSPSAGGEKLFF

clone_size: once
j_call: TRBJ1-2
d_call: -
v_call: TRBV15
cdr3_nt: TGTGCCACCAGCCCCGGGCCCGAATATGGCTACACCTTC
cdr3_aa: CATSPGPEYGYTF

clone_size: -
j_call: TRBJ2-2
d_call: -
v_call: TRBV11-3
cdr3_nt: TGTGCCAGCAGCTCCCGGGACCCCGGGGAGCTGTTTTTT
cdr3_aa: CASSSRDPGELFF

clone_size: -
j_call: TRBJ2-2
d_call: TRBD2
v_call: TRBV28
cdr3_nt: TGTGCCGTCGGGGGGGCTCCGAACACCGGGGAGCTGTTTTTT
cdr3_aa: CAVGGAPNTGELFF

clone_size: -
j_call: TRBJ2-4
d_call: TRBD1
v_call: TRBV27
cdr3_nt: TGTGCCAGCAAAACCCAACAGGGGAACATTCAGTACTTC
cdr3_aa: CASKTQQGNIQYF

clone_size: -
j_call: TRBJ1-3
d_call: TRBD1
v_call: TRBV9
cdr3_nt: TGTGCCAGCAGCGTAAAGGGGGCGCAGGGAAACACCATATATTTT
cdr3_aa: CASSVKGAQGNTIYF

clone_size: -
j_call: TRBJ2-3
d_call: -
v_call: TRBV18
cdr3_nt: TGTGCCAGCTCACCATGGGCAGACACAGATACGCAGTATTTT
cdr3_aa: CASSPWADTDTQYF

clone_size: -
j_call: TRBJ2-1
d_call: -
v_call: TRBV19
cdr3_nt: TGTGCCAGCTGGGAGGGGGCAGGTGAGCAGTTCTTC
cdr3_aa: CASWEGAGEQFF

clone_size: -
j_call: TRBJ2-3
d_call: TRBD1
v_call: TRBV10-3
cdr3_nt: TGTGCCATCAGGGAAACAGGGGCTGGCACAGATACGCAGTATTTT
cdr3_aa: CAIRETGAGTDTQYF

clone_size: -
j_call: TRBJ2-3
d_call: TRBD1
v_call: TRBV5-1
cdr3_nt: TGCGCCAGCAGCTTGTCCGGGACAGGGACGGGGACCACAGATACGCAGTATTTT
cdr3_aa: CASSLSGTGTGTTDTQYF

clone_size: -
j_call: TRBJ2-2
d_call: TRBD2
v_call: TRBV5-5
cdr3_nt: TGTGCCAGCAGCTTGGGTCTAGCGGGGGGACCGAACACCGGGGAGCTGTTTTTT
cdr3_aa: CASSLGLAGGPNTGELFF

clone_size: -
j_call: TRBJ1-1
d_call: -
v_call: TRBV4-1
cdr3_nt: TGCGCCACCCGGGGGAGGGTAGTCACTGAAGCTTTCTTT
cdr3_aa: CATRGRVVTEAFF

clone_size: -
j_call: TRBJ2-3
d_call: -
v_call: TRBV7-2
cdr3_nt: TGTGCCAGCAAACCGATAGAGACAGATACGCAGTATTTT
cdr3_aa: CASKPIETDTQYF

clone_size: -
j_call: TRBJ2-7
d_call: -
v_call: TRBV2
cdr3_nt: TGTGCCAGCATTCGAGTCCCTTCGCAGTACTTC
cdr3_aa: CASIRVPSQYF

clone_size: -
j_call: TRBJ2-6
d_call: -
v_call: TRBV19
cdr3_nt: TGTGCCAGTTGGAGGGGCTCTGGGGCCAACGTCCTGACTTTC
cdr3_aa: CASWRGSGANVLTF

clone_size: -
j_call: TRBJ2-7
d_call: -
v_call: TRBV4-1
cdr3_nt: TGCGCCAGCAGCCAAGCCGAGGGGGGTTCCTACGAGCAGTACTTC
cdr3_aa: CASSQAEGGSYEQYF

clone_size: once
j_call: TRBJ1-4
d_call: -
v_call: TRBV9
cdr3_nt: TGTGCCAGCAGCTCTCCCCGGGGAGGGGTGGGGGCAACTAATGAAAAACTGTTTTTT
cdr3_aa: CASSSPRGGVGATNEKLFF

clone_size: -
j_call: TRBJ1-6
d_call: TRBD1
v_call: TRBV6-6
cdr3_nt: TGTGCCAGCAGTAGGGGACAGGGGGCGAATAATTCACCCCTCCACTTT
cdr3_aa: CASSRGQGANNSPLHF